This passage covers 6 T cell receptor beta chains from one sample sequenced in a study of shared clonotypes between healthy human individuals. The protocol was immunoSEQ multiplex PCR, while the TCRdb copy is restricted to in-frame clones and leaves out a portion. The sample has about 600,000 clones, around 97% seen once. The source material was naive CD4+ T cells sorted from blood. Subset given: CD45RA+ positively selected. The receptors come from a woman aged 25 to 39 in good health.

This clone was seen a single time. Here the CDR3 reads CASQQGPRTGELFF. The DNA for the CDR3 is TGTGCCAGTCAACAGGGGCCCCGCACCGGGGAGCTGTTTTTT. The V call is TRBV19, the J call TRBJ2-2; TRBD1 agrees at 7 bases. Germline V gene lookup returns CDR1 LNHDA and CDR2 SQIVND (reference sequence). V lost 8 bases and J lost 4; bases outside the gene matches: 7. The CDR3 is 14 residues long.

The chain carries TRBV10-1 and TRBJ1-5; tentative D call: TRBD1 (5 bases). With 7 bases removed from V and 0 bases from J, the gap between germline ends came to 7 bases. The CDR3 has 13 amino acids. Per the germline V gene, CDR1 is WNHNN and CDR2 is SYGVQD (reference sequence). CDR3 sequence (DNA): TGCGCCAGCACGAGGGGTAGCAATCAGCCCCAGCATTTT. Its translation is CASTRGSNQPQHF.

V is TRBV11-2 and J is TRBJ2-7; D gene unclear. The germline V gene encodes CDR1 SGHAT and CDR2 FQNNGV. V lost 3 bases to trimming and J lost 3 bases, with 3 bases between them. CDR3 length equals 11 residues. CDR3 sequence: CASSLYYEQYF. CDR3 in DNA: TGTGCCAGCAGCTTGTACTACGAGCAGTACTTC.

The V and J genes are TRBV19 and TRBJ2-3; 12 positions agree with TRBD1. V gave up 4 bases and J gave up 5 bases; unmatched junction bases: 10. Germline values: CDR1 LNHDA, CDR2 SQIVND (reference sequence). The CDR3 spans 17 residues. CDR3 sequence: CASSTRTGTGGIDTQYF. In nucleotides, the CDR3 is TGTGCCAGTAGTACAAGGACCGGGACAGGGGGCATAGATACGCAGTATTTT.

The chain uses TRBV29-1 and TRBJ2-1; no definite D call. V gave up 4 bases and J gave up 5 bases, with 9 bases separating them. In germline, CDR1 is SQVTM, CDR2 ANQGSEA. CDR3 length: 12 amino acids. The CDR3 loop is CSVALGDNEQFF. For the CDR3, the DNA is TGCAGCGTTGCTCTTGGCGACAATGAGCAGTTCTTC.

The V call is TRBV14, the J call TRBJ1-1; D gene unclear. CDR3 size: 13 residues. With 4 bases removed from V and 2 bases from J, the gap between germline ends came to 8 bases. Germline CDR1 is SGHDN and CDR2 is FVKESK. DNA of the CDR3: TGTGCCAGCAGCCGGGGAGGAAACACTGAAGCTTTCTTT. Protein sequence: CASSRGGNTEAFF.